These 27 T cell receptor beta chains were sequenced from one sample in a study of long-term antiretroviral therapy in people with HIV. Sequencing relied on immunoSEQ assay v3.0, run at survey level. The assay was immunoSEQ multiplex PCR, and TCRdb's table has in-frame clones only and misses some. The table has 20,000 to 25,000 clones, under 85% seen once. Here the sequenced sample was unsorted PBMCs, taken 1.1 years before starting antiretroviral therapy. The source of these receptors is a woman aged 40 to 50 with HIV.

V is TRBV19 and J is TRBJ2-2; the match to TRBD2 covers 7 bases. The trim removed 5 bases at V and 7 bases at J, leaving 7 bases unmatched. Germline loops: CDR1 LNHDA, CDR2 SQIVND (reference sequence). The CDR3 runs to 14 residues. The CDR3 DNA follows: TGTGCCAGTAGTTTTCGGACTAGACACGGGGAGCTGTTTTTT. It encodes CASSFRTRHGELFF. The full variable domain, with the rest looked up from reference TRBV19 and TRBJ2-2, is DGGITQSPKYLFRKEGQNVTLSCEQNLNHDAMYWYRQDPGQGLRLIYYSQIVNDFQKGDIAEGYSVSREKKESFPLTVTSAQKNPTAFYLCASSFRTRHGELFFGEGSRLTVL.

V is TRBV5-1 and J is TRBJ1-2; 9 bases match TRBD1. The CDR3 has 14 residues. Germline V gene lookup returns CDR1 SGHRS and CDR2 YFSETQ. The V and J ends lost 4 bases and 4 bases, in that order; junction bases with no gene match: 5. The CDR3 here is CASSAGQGSYGYTF. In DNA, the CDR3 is TGCGCCAGCAGCGCGGGACAGGGAAGCTATGGCTACACCTTC.

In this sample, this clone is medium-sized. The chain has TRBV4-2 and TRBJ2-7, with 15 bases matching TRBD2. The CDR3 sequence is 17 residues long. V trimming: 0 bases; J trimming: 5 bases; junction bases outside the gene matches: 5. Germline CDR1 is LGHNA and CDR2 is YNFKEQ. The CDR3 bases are TGTGCCAGCAGCCAAGAAATAGGACTAGCGGGAGGGCACGAGCAGTACTTC. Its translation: CASSQEIGLAGGHEQYF.

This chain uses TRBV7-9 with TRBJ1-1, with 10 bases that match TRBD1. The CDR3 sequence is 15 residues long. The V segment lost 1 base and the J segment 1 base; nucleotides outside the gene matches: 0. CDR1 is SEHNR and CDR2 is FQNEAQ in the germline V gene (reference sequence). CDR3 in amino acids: CASSLGDRGNTEAFF. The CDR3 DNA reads TGTGCCAGCAGCTTAGGGGACAGGGGGAACACTGAAGCTTTCTTT.

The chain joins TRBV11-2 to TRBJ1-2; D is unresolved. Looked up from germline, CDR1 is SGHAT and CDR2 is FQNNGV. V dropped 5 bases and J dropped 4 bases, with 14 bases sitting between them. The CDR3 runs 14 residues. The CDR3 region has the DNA TGTGCCAGCAGCCGCGGAGGGAGGACCTATGGCTACACCTTC. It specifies CASSRGGRTYGYTF.

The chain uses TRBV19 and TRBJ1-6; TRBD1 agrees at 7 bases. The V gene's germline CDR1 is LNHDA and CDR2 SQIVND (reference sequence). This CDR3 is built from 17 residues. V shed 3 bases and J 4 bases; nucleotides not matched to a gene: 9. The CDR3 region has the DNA TGTGCCAGTAGTATGTTCACAGGGGAGGGGTATAATTCACCCCTCCACTTT. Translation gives CASSMFTGEGYNSPLHF.

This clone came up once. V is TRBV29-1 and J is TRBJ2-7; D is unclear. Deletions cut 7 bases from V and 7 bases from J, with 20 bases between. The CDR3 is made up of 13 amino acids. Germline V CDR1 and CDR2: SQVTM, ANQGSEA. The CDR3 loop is CSARHGTEGEQYF. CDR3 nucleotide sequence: TGCAGCGCTAGGCACGGCACCGAAGGGGAGCAGTACTTC.

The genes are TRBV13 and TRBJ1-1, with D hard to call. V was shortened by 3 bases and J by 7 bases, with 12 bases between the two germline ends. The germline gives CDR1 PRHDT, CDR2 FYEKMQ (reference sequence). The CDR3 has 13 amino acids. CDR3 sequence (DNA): TGTGCCAGCAGCTTCTTTGACTCTTATGAAGCTTTCTTT. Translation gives CASSFFDSYEAFF.

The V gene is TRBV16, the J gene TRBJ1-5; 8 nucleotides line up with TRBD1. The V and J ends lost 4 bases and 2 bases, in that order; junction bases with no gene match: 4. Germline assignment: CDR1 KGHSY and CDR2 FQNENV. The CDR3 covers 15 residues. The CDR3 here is CASSPDRGGNQPQHF. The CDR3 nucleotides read TGTGCCAGCAGCCCCGACAGGGGTGGCAATCAGCCCCAGCATTTT.

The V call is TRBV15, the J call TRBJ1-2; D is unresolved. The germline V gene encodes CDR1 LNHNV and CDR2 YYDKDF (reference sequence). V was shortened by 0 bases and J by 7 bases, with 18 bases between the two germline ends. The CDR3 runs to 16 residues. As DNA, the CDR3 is TGTGCCACCAGCAGAGAAGTCGTGGGCAGAAAGGGTGGCTACACCTTC. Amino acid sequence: CATSREVVGRKGGYTF.

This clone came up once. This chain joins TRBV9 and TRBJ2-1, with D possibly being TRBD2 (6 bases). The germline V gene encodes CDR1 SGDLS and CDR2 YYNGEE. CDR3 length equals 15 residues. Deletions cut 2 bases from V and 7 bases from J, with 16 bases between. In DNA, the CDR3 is TGTGCCAGCAGCGTCGGGACTGGTTGGGGGAATGAGCAGTTCTTC. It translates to CASSVGTGWGNEQFF.

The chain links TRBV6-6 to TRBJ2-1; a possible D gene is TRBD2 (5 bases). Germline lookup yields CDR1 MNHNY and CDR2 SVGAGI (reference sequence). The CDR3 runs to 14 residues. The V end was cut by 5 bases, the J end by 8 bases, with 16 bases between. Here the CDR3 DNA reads TGTGCCAGCAGTCGCCTACTAGGCGGCGATGAGCAGTTCTTC. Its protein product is CASSRLLGGDEQFF.

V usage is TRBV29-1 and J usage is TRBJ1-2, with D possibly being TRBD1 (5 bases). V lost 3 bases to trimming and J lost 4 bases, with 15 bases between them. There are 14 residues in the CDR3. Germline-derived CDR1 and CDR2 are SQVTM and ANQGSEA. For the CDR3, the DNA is TGCAGCGTTGAGATGGGAGGGGCGGCCTATGGCTACACCTTC. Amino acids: CSVEMGGAAYGYTF.

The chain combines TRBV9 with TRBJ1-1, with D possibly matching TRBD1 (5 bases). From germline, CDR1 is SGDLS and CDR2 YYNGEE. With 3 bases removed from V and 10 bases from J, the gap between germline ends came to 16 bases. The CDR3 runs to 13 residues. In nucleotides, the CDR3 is TGTGCCAGCAGCGCGGGGGACGGTACTCGAGCTTTCTTT. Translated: CASSAGDGTRAFF.

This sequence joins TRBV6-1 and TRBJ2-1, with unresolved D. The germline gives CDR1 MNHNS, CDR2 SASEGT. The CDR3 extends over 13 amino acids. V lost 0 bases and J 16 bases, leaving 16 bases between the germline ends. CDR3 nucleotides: TGTGCCAGCAGTGAAGCGCGAAGACCCCCCAGCTTCTTC. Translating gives CASSEARRPPSFF.

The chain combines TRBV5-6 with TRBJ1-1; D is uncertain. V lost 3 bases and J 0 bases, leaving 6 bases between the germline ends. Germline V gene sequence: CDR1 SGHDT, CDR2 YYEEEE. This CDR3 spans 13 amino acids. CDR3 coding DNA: TGTGCCAGCAGCTACCGACTGAACACTGAAGCTTTCTTT. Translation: CASSYRLNTEAFF.

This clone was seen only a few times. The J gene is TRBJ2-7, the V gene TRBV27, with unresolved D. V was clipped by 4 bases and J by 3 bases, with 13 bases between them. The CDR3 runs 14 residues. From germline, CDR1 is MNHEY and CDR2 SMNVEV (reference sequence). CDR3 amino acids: CASSWALSGYEQYF. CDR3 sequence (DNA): TGTGCCAGCAGTTGGGCGCTCTCAGGCTACGAGCAGTACTTC.

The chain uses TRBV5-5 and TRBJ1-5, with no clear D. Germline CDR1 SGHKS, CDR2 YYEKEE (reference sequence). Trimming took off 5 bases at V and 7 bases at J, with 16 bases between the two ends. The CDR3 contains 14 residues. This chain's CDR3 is CASSPGLGEQPQHF. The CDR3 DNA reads TGTGCCAGCAGTCCGGGCCTCGGTGAGCAGCCCCAGCATTTT.

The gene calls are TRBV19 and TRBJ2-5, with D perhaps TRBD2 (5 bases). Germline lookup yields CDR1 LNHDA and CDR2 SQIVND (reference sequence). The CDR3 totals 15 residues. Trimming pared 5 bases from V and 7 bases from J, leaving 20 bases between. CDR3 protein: CASSASSGERATQYF. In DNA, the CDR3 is TGTGCCAGTAGTGCTAGTAGTGGGGAGAGGGCGACCCAGTACTTC.

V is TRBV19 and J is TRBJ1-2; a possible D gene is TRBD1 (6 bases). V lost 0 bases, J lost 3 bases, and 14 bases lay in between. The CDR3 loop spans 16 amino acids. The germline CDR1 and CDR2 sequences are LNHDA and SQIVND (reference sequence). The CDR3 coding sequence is TGTGCCAGTAGTATAGACCAGGGGACGGGGTACTATGGCTACACCTTC. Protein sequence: CASSIDQGTGYYGYTF.

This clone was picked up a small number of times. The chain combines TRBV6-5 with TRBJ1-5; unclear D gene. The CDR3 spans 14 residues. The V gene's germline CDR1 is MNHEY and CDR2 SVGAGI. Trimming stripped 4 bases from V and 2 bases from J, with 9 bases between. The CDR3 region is CASSSIQGNQPQHF. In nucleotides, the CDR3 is TGTGCCAGCAGTTCGATCCAGGGCAATCAGCCCCAGCATTTT.

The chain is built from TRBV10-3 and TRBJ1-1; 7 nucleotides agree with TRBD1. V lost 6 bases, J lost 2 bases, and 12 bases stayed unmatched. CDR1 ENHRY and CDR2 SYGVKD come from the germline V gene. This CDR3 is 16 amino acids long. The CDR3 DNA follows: TGTGCCATCAGCCCCGGGGAGGGGGCGAAAAACACTGAAGCTTTCTTT. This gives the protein CAISPGEGAKNTEAFF.

The CDR3 DNA follows: TGTGCCAGCAGCTGGACAGGCGGGAGCGACAATGAGCAGTTCTTC. Protein: CASSWTGGSDNEQFF. This sequence joins TRBV5-6 and TRBJ2-1; D is possibly TRBD1 or TRBD2 (7 bases each). The V gene lost 3 bases and the J gene lost 5 bases, with 15 bases spanning the gap. The CDR3 length is 15 residues. In germline, CDR1 is SGHDT, CDR2 YYEEEE.

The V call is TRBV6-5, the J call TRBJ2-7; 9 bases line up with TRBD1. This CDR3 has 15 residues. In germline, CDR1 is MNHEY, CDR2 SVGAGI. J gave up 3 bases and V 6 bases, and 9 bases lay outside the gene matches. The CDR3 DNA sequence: TGTGCCAGCAGCCTTTCCGGGACAGGGAACTACGAGCAGTACTTC. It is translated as CASSLSGTGNYEQYF.

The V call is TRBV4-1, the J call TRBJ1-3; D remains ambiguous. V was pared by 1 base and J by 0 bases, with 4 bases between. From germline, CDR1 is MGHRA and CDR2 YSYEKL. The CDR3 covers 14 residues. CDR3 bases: TGCGCCAGCAGCCAAGGTCCCTCTGGAAACACCATATATTTT. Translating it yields CASSQGPSGNTIYF.

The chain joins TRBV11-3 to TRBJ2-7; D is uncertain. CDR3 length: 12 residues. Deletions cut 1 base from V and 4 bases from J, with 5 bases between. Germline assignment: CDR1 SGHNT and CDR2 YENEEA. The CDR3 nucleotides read TGTGCCAGCAGCTTAGTGGGATACGAGCAGTACTTC. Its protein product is CASSLVGYEQYF.

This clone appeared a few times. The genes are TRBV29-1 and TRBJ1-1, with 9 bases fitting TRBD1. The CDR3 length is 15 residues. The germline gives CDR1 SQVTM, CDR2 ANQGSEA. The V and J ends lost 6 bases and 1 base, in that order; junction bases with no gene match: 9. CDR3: CSVQNLGQGNTEAFF. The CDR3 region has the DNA TGCAGCGTGCAGAACTTGGGACAGGGGAACACTGAAGCTTTCTTT.